This T cell receptor beta chain originates from a study of OX40 agonist ivuxolimab in advanced cancers. Trimming left V 3 bases short and J 4 bases short, with 10 bases between. Germline V gene sequence: CDR1 LNHDA, CDR2 SQIVND (reference sequence). The length of the CDR3 is 14 residues. Autoimmune disease history or systemic immunosuppression led to patient exclusion. Sequenced by immunoSEQ multiplex PCR; TCRdb stores in-frame clones only, minus some. The sample consists of 130,000 or so clones, 93% of them appearing once. The receptor was derived from an adult with an advanced solid tumor such as melanoma, head and neck, liver or kidney cancer. Sequenced material: CD4+ or CD8+ T cells sorted from blood, taken in a trial of the OX40 agonist ivuxolimab. This chain connects TRBV19 to TRBJ2-1; no clear D gene. The CDR3 loop is CASSISGRYNEQFF. CDR3 coding DNA: TGTGCCAGTAGTATTTCCGGGCGGTACAATGAGCAGTTCTTC.